This T cell receptor beta chain was observed in a study of cytomegalovirus exposure and HLA in healthy donors. The primer mix had 60 Vbeta and 13 Jbeta primers. Using immunoSEQ multiplex PCR, the repertoire was profiled, and TCRdb retains in-frame clones only, with some absent. The profile shows under 200,000 clones, approximately 80% of them singletons. Details on this clone: Its antigen is unknown.

Study-wide findings and caveats: Among the CMV-associated chains, three were confirmed in vitro as specific for CMV antigens. A later analysis appeared to link common viral pathogens to several of the most significant clusters. TRBV6-2, TRBV6-3 and other indistinguishable V segments were excluded.

Germline V gene sequence: CDR1 MNHEY, CDR2 SVGAGI. V was cut by 4 bases and J by 1 base, with 11 bases left in between. The CDR3 length is 15 residues. The specimen was PBMCs. This TCR was sampled from a man aged 50-59 years in good health and CMV-seropositive. The chain combines TRBV6-5 with TRBJ1-5, with D possibly being TRBD1 (5 bases). The CDR3 DNA reads as TGTGCCAGCAGTTTACAGGTCGGGAGCAATCAGCCCCAGCATTTT. Translating gives CASSLQVGSNQPQHF.